This note documents a single T cell receptor beta chain sequence. Its specificity is not known. The CDR3 runs to 15 residues. From germline, CDR1 is MNHEY and CDR2 SMNVEV (reference sequence). This entry is derived from a study of monozygotic twins with inflammatory bowel disease. Regarding the study as a whole: Resolution of different T cell subtypes was not achieved.

TCRdb re-called the 5' RACE reads and gives one entry per CDR3 protein, without DNA. Its listing shows 210,000 or so distinct CDR3 sequences. The chain recombines TRBV27 with TRBJ2-5; TCRdb reports TRBD2, a call that lacks DNA to check it against. This sequence was found in a human donor with ulcerative colitis or Crohn's disease, or a healthy co-twin of an affected twin (not recorded which). Sequenced: blood. The CDR3 sequence: CASSPGTSGQETQYF.